The 5 T cell receptor beta chains listed next were all sequenced from one sample in a study of T cell changes during pregnancy in multiple sclerosis. Produced via immunoSEQ multiplex PCR; TCRdb's table is partial and in-frame only. The table includes 50,000 to 60,000 clones, 85% to 90% detected once. Sequences were derived from CD4+ T cells from peripheral blood mononuclear cells, sampled in the first trimester of pregnancy. The receptors here all came from a female donor with multiple sclerosis, enrolled in a pregnancy study.

V gene TRBV15 combines with J gene TRBJ1-4; a weak D match, TRBD1 (5 bases). Per the germline V gene, CDR1 is LNHNV and CDR2 is YYDKDF (reference sequence). This CDR3 has 15 residues. With 0 bases removed from V and 8 bases from J, the gap between germline ends came to 13 bases. CDR3 residues: CATSRDGRGDEKLFF. The CDR3 DNA follows: TGTGCCACCAGCAGAGATGGTCGGGGGGACGAAAAACTGTTTTTT.

As for this clone: The junction does not match germline at one end; this may be a read error. The same CDR3 is also encoded by other DNA sequences in this sample. J is TRBJ1-6 and V is TRBV19; 7 nucleotides line up with TRBD1. The CDR3 spans 15 residues. CDR1 and CDR2 (germline): LNHDA, SQIVND (reference sequence). For the CDR3, the DNA is TGTGCCAGTAGTACCGGGACAGCTGATAATTCACCCCTCCATTTT. This codes for CASSTGTADNSPLHF.

The V and J genes are TRBV18 and TRBJ1-2, with D hard to call. Trimming removed 3 bases from V and 2 bases from J, with 7 bases in between. Germline CDR1 and CDR2: KGHSH and LQKENI. The CDR3 contains 13 residues. This CDR3 is CASSPPSNYGYTF. The CDR3 nucleotides read TGTGCCAGCTCACCCCCGTCGAACTATGGCTACACCTTC.

CDR3 protein: CASSLAGAGNQPQHF. The CDR3 nucleotides are TGTGCCAGCAGCTTAGCAGGGGCGGGCAATCAGCCCCAGCATTTT. The genes are TRBV11-2 and TRBJ1-5; perhaps TRBD1 as D (6 bases). The germline V gene encodes CDR1 SGHAT and CDR2 FQNNGV. This CDR3 region has 15 residues. Trimming removed 1 base at V and 2 bases at J, with 9 bases between.

V gene TRBV5-1 combines with J gene TRBJ2-7, with TRBD1 identical over 10 bases. Germline V gene sequence: CDR1 SGHRS, CDR2 YFSETQ. This CDR3 has 14 amino acids. V shed 1 base and J 3 bases; nucleotides not matched to a gene: 1. CDR3 protein: CASSLRTGGYEQYF. The CDR3 DNA follows: TGCGCCAGCAGCTTGAGGACAGGGGGCTACGAGCAGTACTTC.